This is a list of T cell receptor beta chains from one sample in a study of T cells in narcolepsy. Sequencing was performed with immunoSEQ multiplex PCR; in TCRdb, only in-frame clones are kept and a portion is missing. The sample has about 24,000 clones; just over 60% are singletons. The sequenced material came from memory (CD45RA-) CD4+ T cells from blood. These receptors all come from a human donor in good health. The CDR3 runs from the conserved cysteine through the conserved F or W. The order of the fields is J gene, D gene, clone size, V gene, CDR3 DNA, CDR3 protein. The D gene is left open where the match is weak. A clone size is listed for some rows: how often the clone was seen (once, few, many), or a class if it is expanded.

>TRBJ1-4|.|few|TRBV6-1
TGTGCCAGCGGGAACAGGCCCAATGAAAAACTGTTTTTT
CASGNRPNEKLFF
>TRBJ2-7|.|.|TRBV5-6
TGTGCCAGCAGCTTGGGCCGCAGGGTGGAGTACTTC
CASSLGRRVEYF
>TRBJ1-5|.|.|TRBV9
TGTGCCAGCAGCGTAGGAGGGTACGGCCAGCCCCAGCATTTT
CASSVGGYGQPQHF
>TRBJ2-7|.|.|TRBV2
TGTGCCAGCAGTCGTTCCCACTACGAGCAGTACTTC
CASSRSHYEQYF
>TRBJ1-1|.|.|TRBV19
TGTGCCAGTAGTTCCGGGGCCTTGAGGACTGAAGCTTTCTTT
CASSSGALRTEAFF
>TRBJ2-3|TRBD2|.|TRBV6-1
TGTGCCAGCAGTGAAAGAGAGCGGGAGACAGATACGCAGTATTTT
CASSERERETDTQYF
>TRBJ1-6|.|.|TRBV4-1
TGCGCCAGCAGTCGGGGTTCCGCATCCTATAATTCACCCCTCCACTTT
CASSRGSASYNSPLHF
>TRBJ1-4|TRBD1|.|TRBV6-5
TGTGCCAGCAGTTCTGGGACAGCCGAAAAACTGTTTTTT
CASSSGTAEKLFF
>TRBJ2-1|.|.|TRBV5-4
TGTGCCAGCAGCCGGGGCCCGCGGGCTGAGCAGTTCTTC
CASSRGPRAEQFF
>TRBJ1-5|.|.|TRBV19
TGTGCCAGTAGGCGTGAAGGGAACCAGCCCCAGCATTTT
CASRREGNQPQHF
>TRBJ1-2|.|once|TRBV6-1
TGTGCCAGCAGTCTTGACAGTAACTATGGCTACACCTTC
CASSLDSNYGYTF
>TRBJ2-5|TRBD2|.|TRBV28
TGTGCCAGCCTGACCAGCGGGGATTCCCAGTACTTC
CASLTSGDSQYF
>TRBJ2-4|.|.|TRBV19
TGTGCCAGTGCAGCGGGCGGACTTATCAAAAACATTCAGTACTTC
CASAAGGLIKNIQYF
>TRBJ2-5|.|few|TRBV9
TGTGCCAGCAGCGTAGGGACGGGGGATGGAGAGACCCAGTACTTC
CASSVGTGDGETQYF
>TRBJ2-7|.|few|TRBV7-2
TGTGCCAGCAGCTTAGATGGGGCCTCTTATGAGCAGTACTTC
CASSLDGASYEQYF
>TRBJ2-3|TRBD2|.|TRBV5-1
TGCGCCAGCAGCGAAGCGGGGGGAAGCACAGATACGCAGTATTTT
CASSEAGGSTDTQYF
>TRBJ1-4|.|few|TRBV25-1
TGTGCCAGCATAGGGTCCGGAAAACTGTTTTTT
CASIGSGKLFF
>TRBJ2-7|TRBD1|few|TRBV11-2
TGTGCCAGCAGCTCCCGACAGGGGTCTAGCCACGAGCAGTACTTC
CASSSRQGSSHEQYF
>TRBJ1-5|TRBD1|.|TRBV18
TGTGCCAGCTCACCAGACAGGGATCAGCCCCAGCATTTT
CASSPDRDQPQHF
>TRBJ1-6|.|medium-sized|TRBV5-1
TGCGCCAGCAGCTTGGAAACCTATTCACCCCTCCACTTT
CASSLETYSPLHF
>TRBJ2-5|TRBD1|.|TRBV7-9
TGTGCCAGCAGTCTCCCGATCGGGACAGGGGAGACCCAGTACTTC
CASSLPIGTGETQYF
>TRBJ2-5|.|.|TRBV7-2
TGTGCCAGCAGCTTCGGACGGAAAGAGACCCAGTACTTC
CASSFGRKETQYF
>TRBJ1-5|.|.|TRBV4-1
TGCGCCAGCAGCCAAGATATGGGAAGCAATCAGCCCCAGCATTTT
CASSQDMGSNQPQHF
>TRBJ2-5|TRBD1|.|TRBV13
TGTGCCAGCAGCTTCCGCAGGGGGGAGACCCAGTACTTC
CASSFRRGETQYF
>TRBJ1-1|.|.|TRBV5-1
TGCGCCAGCAGCGACATTGGGATTTTGAACACTGAAGCTTTCTTT
CASSDIGILNTEAFF